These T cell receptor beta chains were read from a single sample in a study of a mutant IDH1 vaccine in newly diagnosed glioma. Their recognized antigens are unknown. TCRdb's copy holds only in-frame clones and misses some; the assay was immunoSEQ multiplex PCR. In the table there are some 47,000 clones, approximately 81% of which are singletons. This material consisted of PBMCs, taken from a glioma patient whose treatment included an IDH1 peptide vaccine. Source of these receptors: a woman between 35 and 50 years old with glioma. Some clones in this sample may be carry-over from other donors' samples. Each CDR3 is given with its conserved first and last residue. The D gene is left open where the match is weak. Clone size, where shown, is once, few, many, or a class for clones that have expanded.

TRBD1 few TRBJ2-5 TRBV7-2 TGTGCCAGCAGCTTAGGTCGACAGGGGGCGCGGGAGACCCAGTACTTC CASSLGRQGARETQYF
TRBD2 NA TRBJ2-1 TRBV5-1 TGCGCCAGCAGCTCGGTGACTAGCGGGGATGGTGAGCAGTTCTTC CASSSVTSGDGEQFF
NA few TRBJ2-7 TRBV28 TGTGCCAGCAGGACTCGGTGGGAACGCTCTTACGAGCAGTACTTC CASRTRWERSYEQYF
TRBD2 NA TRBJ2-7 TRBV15 TGTGCCACCAGCAGAGGGACTAGCGGGATATACGAGCAGTACTTC CATSRGTSGIYEQYF
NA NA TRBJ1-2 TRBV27 TGTGCCAGCAGTCCGACCAACAGGGACGGCCGGGGTAACTATGGCTACACCTTC CASSPTNRDGRGNYGYTF
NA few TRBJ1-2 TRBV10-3 TGTGCCATCAGTGAGAGTCCAGAAAGGGGCAGGGATGGCTACACCTTC CAISESPERGRDGYTF
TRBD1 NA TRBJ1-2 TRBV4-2 TGTGCCAGCAGCACCCGACAGGGGAACTATGGCTACACCTTC CASSTRQGNYGYTF
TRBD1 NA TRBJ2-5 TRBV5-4 TGTGCCAGCAGCTTCTCTAGGGGGCCCCAAGAGACCCAGTACTTC CASSFSRGPQETQYF
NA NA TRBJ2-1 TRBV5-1 TGCGCCAGCAGCCGGAGCCTGGCTAGCTCCTACAATGAGCAGTTCTTC CASSRSLASSYNEQFF
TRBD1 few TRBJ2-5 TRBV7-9 TGTGCCAGCAGCGAAGGGGGCAAGGAGACCCAGTACTTC CASSEGGKETQYF
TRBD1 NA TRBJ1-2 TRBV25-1 TGTGCCAGCAGTCCCACGGACAGGGAGGATGGCTACACCTTC CASSPTDREDGYTF
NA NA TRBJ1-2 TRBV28 TGTGCCAGCAGTTTTACAGACCTCTATGGCTACACCTTC CASSFTDLYGYTF
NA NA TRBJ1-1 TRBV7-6 TGTGCCAGCAGCTTTCTCAGGGGAGAGAACACTGAAGCTTTCTTT CASSFLRGENTEAFF
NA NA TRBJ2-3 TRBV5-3 TGTGCCAGAAGCCCCTTTGTCGTGGCCACTCCCCGCACAGATACGCAGTATTTT CARSPFVVATPRTDTQYF
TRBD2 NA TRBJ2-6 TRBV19 TGTGCCAGTAGCCAAACGGGGGGAGGGACTACTGGGACCAACGTCCTGACTTTC CASSQTGGGTTGTNVLTF
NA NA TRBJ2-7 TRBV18 TGTGCCAGCTCACCGGCCAGGCTCGGGATAGGGGGGCAGTACTTC CASSPARLGIGGQYF
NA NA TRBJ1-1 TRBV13 TGTGCCAGCATTGGGGTGGAGGGGTCAACACTATATGAAGCTTTCTTT CASIGVEGSTLYEAFF
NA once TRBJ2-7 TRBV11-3 TGTGCCAGCAGTCCAGGGCCCAACTACGAGCAGTACTTC CASSPGPNYEQYF
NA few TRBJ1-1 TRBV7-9 TGTGCCAGCAGCCAAGGGACAAAGGGTGAAGCTTTCTTT CASSQGTKGEAFF
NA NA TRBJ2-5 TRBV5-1 TGCGCCAGCAGCCGAAGTGGGGACCAAGAGACCCAGTACTTC CASSRSGDQETQYF
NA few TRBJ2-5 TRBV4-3 TGCGCCAGCAGCCTGCAGGGGCAGGGAGAGACCCAGTACTTC CASSLQGQGETQYF
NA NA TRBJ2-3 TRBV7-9 TGTGCCAGCAGCTTGAAGGGTGGCACAGATACGCAGTATTTT CASSLKGGTDTQYF
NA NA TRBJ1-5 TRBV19 TGTGCCAGCACGGACGGAATCAATCAGCCCCAGCATTTT CASTDGINQPQHF
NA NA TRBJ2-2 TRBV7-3 TGTGCCAGCAGCTTTCGGGGCACCGGGGAGCTGTTTTTT CASSFRGTGELFF
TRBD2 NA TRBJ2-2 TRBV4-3 TGCGCCAGCAGCCACCAAGCGGGGTACACCGGGGAGCTGTTTTTT CASSHQAGYTGELFF
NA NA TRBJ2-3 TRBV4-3 TGCGCCAGCAGCCAAGATCGGCTGCTGGATACGCAGTATTTT CASSQDRLLDTQYF
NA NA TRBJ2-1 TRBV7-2 TGTGCCAGCAGCCCCCGGACAGGGAGGGAATACAATGAGCAGTTCTTC CASSPRTGREYNEQFF
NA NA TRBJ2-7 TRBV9 TGTGCCAGCAGCGTAGTTCCAGGGAACAGCTACGAGCAGTACTTC CASSVVPGNSYEQYF
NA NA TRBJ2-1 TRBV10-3 TGTGCCATCAGTGAGTCTTTGGGGGGGACCGGGGGCGAGCAGTTCTTC CAISESLGGTGGEQFF
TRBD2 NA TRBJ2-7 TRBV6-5 TGTGCCAGCAGCGCCGGGACTAGCATCCACGAGCAGTACTTC CASSAGTSIHEQYF
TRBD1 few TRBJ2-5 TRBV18 TGTGCCAGCTCACCAGGCGACAGGGGAGAGACCCAGTACTTC CASSPGDRGETQYF
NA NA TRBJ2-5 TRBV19 TGTGCCAGTGTCGGGAGTTCCGGGACCCAGTACTTC CASVGSSGTQYF
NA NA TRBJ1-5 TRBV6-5 TGTGCCAGCGGAGTCTATAGCAATCAGCCCCAGCATTTT CASGVYSNQPQHF
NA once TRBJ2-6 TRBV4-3 TGCGCCAGCAGCCATCTAGACAGGGCCAACGTCCTGACTTTC CASSHLDRANVLTF
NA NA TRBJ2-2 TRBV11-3 TGTGCCAGCAGCTTAGAATTAGGAGAACGACCCGGGGAGCTGTTTTTT CASSLELGERPGELFF
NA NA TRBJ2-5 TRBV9 TGTGCCACCAAGGAGACCCAGTACTTC CATKETQYF
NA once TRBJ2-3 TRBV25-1 TGTGCCAGCAGTGAAGGGGTGGGAGCAGATACGCAGTATTTT CASSEGVGADTQYF
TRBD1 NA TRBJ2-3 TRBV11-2 TGTGCCAGCAGCTTAGGTCAGGGGGTTGGGGATACGCAGTATTTT CASSLGQGVGDTQYF
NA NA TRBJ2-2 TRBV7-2 TGTGCCAGCAGGCGAAAAGGTTTCAACACCGGGGAGCTGTTTTTT CASRRKGFNTGELFF
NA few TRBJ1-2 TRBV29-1 TGCAGCGTTGAAGGGGGGCAGATGCTTGTCAGCTACACCTTC CSVEGGQMLVSYTF
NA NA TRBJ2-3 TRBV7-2 TGTGCCAGCAGCTCTCAGGGCGATACGCAGTATTTT CASSSQGDTQYF
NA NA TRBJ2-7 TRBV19 TGTGCCAGTAGCCCGGATAGGGTAACCTACGAGCAGTACTTC CASSPDRVTYEQYF
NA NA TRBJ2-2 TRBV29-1 TGCAGCGCCACCCGCCCCGGGACGGACACCGGGGAGCTGTTTTTT CSATRPGTDTGELFF
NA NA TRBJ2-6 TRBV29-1 TGCAGCGTTGGTGACACAGGAACTGGGGCCAACGTCCTGACTTTC CSVGDTGTGANVLTF
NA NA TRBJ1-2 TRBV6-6 TGTGCCAGCAGTTACTCAGGGGGGCTTGGCCGATATGGCTACACCTTC CASSYSGGLGRYGYTF
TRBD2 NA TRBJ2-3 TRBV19 TGTGCCAGTAGTTTGCCTGGGACTACGAGTACGCAGTATTTT CASSLPGTTSTQYF
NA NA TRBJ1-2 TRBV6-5 TGTGCCAGCAGTTACTCGTGGGGCGGCGATGGCTACACCTTC CASSYSWGGDGYTF
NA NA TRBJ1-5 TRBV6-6 TGTGCCAGCAGTTACGTGGGGGGTAATCAGCCCCAGCATTTT CASSYVGGNQPQHF
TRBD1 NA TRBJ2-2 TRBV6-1 TGTGCCAGCAGTGTTTACAGGGGGCCTTACACCGGGGAGCTGTTTTTT CASSVYRGPYTGELFF
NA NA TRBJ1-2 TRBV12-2 TGTGCAAGTCGCTTTATAGTTTTGGACAGGGGGAACTATGGCTACACCTTC CASRFIVLDRGNYGYTF
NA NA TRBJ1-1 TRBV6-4 TGTGCCAGCAGCGTACACTCAATAGGGGTGGACTACACTGAAGCTTTCTTT CASSVHSIGVDYTEAFF
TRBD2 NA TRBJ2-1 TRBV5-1 TGCGCCAGCAGCTTGGCGCTAGCGGGGATCAATGAGCAGTTCTTC CASSLALAGINEQFF
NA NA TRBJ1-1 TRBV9 TGTGCCAGCAGCGTAGGGGGGAGGGGCACTGAAGCTTTCTTT CASSVGGRGTEAFF